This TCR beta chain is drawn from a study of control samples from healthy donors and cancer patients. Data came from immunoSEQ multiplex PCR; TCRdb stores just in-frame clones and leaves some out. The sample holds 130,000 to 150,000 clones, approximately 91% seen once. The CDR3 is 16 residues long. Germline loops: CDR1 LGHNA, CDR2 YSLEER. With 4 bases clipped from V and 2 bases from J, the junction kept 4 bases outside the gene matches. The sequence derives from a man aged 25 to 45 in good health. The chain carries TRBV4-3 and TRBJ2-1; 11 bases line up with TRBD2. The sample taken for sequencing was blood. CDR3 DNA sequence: TGCGCCAGCAGCCGAGATAGCGGGAGGGCCTACAATGAGCAGTTCTTC. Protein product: CASSRDSGRAYNEQFF.